These T cell receptor beta chains were read from a single sample in a study of T cells in Graves' hyperthyroidism and ophthalmopathy. TCRdb reprocessed the multiplex PCR reads via MiXCR and lists one record per CDR3 protein. The sample has about 480,000 distinct CDR3 sequences, about 22% seen once. Material: blood. Every receptor here comes from a woman in her seventies with Graves' ophthalmopathy. Both conserved end residues are trimmed from each CDR3. Only part of the rows carry a size: once, few, many, or a class if the clone is expanded.

j_call clone_size v_call cdr3_aa
TRBJ1-4 NA TRBV27 ASRRTDEATNEKLF
TRBJ2-1 NA TRBV5-1 ASNPAGGSYNEQF
TRBJ2-1 many TRBV12-3/TRBV12-4 ASSPMGTGGLGEQF
TRBJ2-3 many TRBV28 ASSEASGLAGSTDTQY
TRBJ2-7 many TRBV11-2 ASSPTSGSLYEQY
TRBJ2-5 NA TRBV9 ASSPSPGQPAETQY
TRBJ1-4 NA TRBV18 ASSLRIGEKLF
TRBJ2-1 many TRBV12-5 ASGSEAGANEQF
TRBJ2-2 few TRBV12-3/TRBV12-4 ATRTGGNTGELF
TRBJ2-3 NA TRBV5-6 TSRFRLADITDTQY
TRBJ2-4 many TRBV2 ASSGPDSGAHGGNIQY
TRBJ2-1 many TRBV6-1 ASILAASYNEQF
TRBJ2-6 few TRBV13 ASTRRPAGANVLT
TRBJ2-5 few TRBV12-3/TRBV12-4 ASKQGPQNAETQY
TRBJ2-5 many TRBV7-9 ASSPRPGLRVETQY
TRBJ1-5 many TRBV12-3/TRBV12-4 ASSFGAGVAQPQH
TRBJ2-7 NA TRBV20-1 SASPHLAGKTYEQY
TRBJ2-5 few TRBV27 ASSWSGVETQY
TRBJ2-1 many TRBV19 ASSFSGTSGIYGEQF
TRBJ1-2 NA TRBV10-3 AISERVGYGYT
TRBJ1-5 NA TRBV5-5 ASSLVWGDSNQPQH
TRBJ2-1 many TRBV28 ASRHSAGIYNEQF
TRBJ1-2 many TRBV2 ASSNSLSFYGYT
TRBJ1-4 NA TRBV29-1 SVMTGATNEKLF
TRBJ2-5 few TRBV2 ASSVMSMGVQETQY
TRBJ1-2 many TRBV3-1 ASTSGAGYT
TRBJ2-1 NA TRBV20-1 SARGSGRASYNEQF
TRBJ2-2 few TRBV25-1 ASSDKLASGANTGELF
TRBJ2-1 few TRBV20-1 SATPTREQF
TRBJ2-7 NA TRBV6-2/TRBV6-3 ASSYVGPYEQY
TRBJ2-3 few TRBV12-3/TRBV12-4 ASSLGRQIGTDTQY
TRBJ2-3 NA TRBV12-3/TRBV12-4 ASAMSGDTQY
TRBJ1-4 few TRBV12-3/TRBV12-4 ASSLDGPNEKLF
TRBJ2-4 few TRBV12-3/TRBV12-4 ASSLTLAKNIQY
TRBJ1-4 few TRBV7-2 ASSGGGPPGEKLF
TRBJ1-1 few TRBV6-2/TRBV6-3 ASSYRGQYTEAF
TRBJ1-1 few TRBV18 ASSSETAMNTEAF
TRBJ2-7 NA TRBV3-1 ASSQDLTSGTIYEQY
TRBJ2-1 NA TRBV3-1 ASSQRDRGGNEQF
TRBJ2-5 few TRBV7-9 ASSLRTGALRETQY
TRBJ1-2 many TRBV15 ATSNPTGSFGGYT
TRBJ2-3 many TRBV20-1 SARAQTGLADTQY
TRBJ1-4 NA TRBV11-2 ASSLAEGFGKLF
TRBJ2-1 NA TRBV18 ASSPPGRNSYNEQF
TRBJ2-3 few TRBV6-2/TRBV6-3 ASKEQWNTQY